The clone carrying this TCR beta chain has more than one count but fewer than ten. Its antigen remains unknown. cDNA libraries for TCR alpha and TCR beta, carrying sample barcodes and UMIs, came from 5'RACE with constant-segment primers. TCRdb used MiXCR to reprocess the 5' RACE reads, holding one entry per CDR3 protein. Here the sample spans some 130,000 distinct CDR3 sequences, under 30% being singletons. This entry comes from a study of T-cell memory formation after mild COVID-19. For the study at large: TCR clusters mostly belonged to single donors. Notes on the study in general: Cross-reactive memory apparently joined, as some responding clones appeared in pre-infection memory.

This CDR3 comprises 13 residues. The germline CDR1 and CDR2 sequences are MGHDK and SYGVNS. V was cut by 4 bases and J by 1 base, with 7 bases left in between. Material for sequencing was PBMCs or a T cell subset sorted from them (not recorded which). The chain employs TRBV25-1 and TRBJ1-2; D remains ambiguous. This TCR derives from an adult woman who had mild COVID-19 (a few samples of this study predate the infection). Cell type and time point are not known. This CDR3 reads CASSARSNYGYTF. The CDR3 bases are TGTGCCAGCAGTGCACGGAGTAACTATGGCTACACCTTC.